This T cell receptor (beta chain) was captured in a study of human T cells and chemical hapten exposure. In the study overall: Patch testing was performed with 0.01% DPC on the upper back, with reading at 6 days.

TCRdb used MiXCR to reprocess the RACE reads, holding one entry per CDR3 protein. The table includes around 380,000 distinct CDR3 sequences, about 4.8% detected once. As to time point: patch test 1, 2 weeks after DPC sensitization. Noted treatment: therapeutic diphenylcyclopropenone sensitization with weekly scalp DPC. In every case, blood was obtained before the patch test was applied. This clonotype was picked up a small number of times. Germline CDR1 is SGHRS and CDR2 is YFSETQ. There are 17 residues in the CDR3. V shed 2 bases, J shed 4 bases, and the junction held 11 bases outside the gene matches.

This material consisted of whole blood, taken in connection with sensitization to the hapten diphenylcyclopropenone (DPC). The chain is built from TRBV5-1 and TRBJ2-1; TRBD1 agrees at 8 bases. This TCR was sampled from a woman in her forties or fifties with alopecia areata. Some clones in this sample may be carry-over from other donors' samples. The DNA for the CDR3 is TGCGCCAGCAGCTTAGATCCGGGACAGGTTCTTTACAATGAGCAGTTCTTC. As protein: CASSLDPGQVLYNEQFF. The full variable domain, with the rest looked up from reference TRBV5-1 and TRBJ2-1, is KAGVTQTPRYLIKTRGQQVTLSCSPISGHRSVSWYQQTPGQGLQFLFEYFSETQRNKGNFPGRFSGRQFSNSRSEMNVSTLELGDSALYLCASSLDPGQVLYNEQFFGPGTRLTVL.